The following is a T cell receptor beta chain sequence with its context. The J segment lost 7 bases and the V segment lost 3 bases, leaving 6 bases of the junction unmatched. Germline V gene lookup returns CDR1 KGHSH and CDR2 LQKENI. The CDR3 totals 16 residues. The data originate from a study of cytotoxic CD8 clonotypes in ibrutinib-treated CLL. Study-wide context: A median about twelve months of treatment, range 6 to 36, preceded the collection of response samples.

The protocol was immunoSEQ multiplex PCR, while the TCRdb copy is restricted to in-frame clones and leaves out a portion. The table records about 140,000 clones, approximately 75% of them present only once. This chain links TRBV18 with TRBJ2-3; 14 positions agree with TRBD2. Sample: PBMCs, taken after 12 months of ibrutinib treatment. The clonotype comes from a human donor with chronic lymphocytic leukemia. The CDR3 nucleotides are TGTGCCAGCTCACCGGCCGGGACTAGCGGGAGTAATACGCAGTATTTT. Amino acids: CASSPAGTSGSNTQYF.